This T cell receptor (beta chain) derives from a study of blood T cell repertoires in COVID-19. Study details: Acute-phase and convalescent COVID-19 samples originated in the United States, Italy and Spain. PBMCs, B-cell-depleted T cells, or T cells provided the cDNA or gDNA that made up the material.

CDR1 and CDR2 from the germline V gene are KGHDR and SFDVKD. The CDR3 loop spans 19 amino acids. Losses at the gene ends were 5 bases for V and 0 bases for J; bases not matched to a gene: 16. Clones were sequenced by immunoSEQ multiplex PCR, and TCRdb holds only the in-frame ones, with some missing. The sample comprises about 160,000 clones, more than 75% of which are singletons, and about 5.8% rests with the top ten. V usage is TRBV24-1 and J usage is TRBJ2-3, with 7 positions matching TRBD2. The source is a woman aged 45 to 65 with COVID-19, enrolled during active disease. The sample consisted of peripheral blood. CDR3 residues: CATSVYSGRGAFSTDTQYF. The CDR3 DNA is TGTGCCACCAGTGTTTATTCGGGGAGGGGCGCATTTAGCACAGATACGCAGTATTTT.